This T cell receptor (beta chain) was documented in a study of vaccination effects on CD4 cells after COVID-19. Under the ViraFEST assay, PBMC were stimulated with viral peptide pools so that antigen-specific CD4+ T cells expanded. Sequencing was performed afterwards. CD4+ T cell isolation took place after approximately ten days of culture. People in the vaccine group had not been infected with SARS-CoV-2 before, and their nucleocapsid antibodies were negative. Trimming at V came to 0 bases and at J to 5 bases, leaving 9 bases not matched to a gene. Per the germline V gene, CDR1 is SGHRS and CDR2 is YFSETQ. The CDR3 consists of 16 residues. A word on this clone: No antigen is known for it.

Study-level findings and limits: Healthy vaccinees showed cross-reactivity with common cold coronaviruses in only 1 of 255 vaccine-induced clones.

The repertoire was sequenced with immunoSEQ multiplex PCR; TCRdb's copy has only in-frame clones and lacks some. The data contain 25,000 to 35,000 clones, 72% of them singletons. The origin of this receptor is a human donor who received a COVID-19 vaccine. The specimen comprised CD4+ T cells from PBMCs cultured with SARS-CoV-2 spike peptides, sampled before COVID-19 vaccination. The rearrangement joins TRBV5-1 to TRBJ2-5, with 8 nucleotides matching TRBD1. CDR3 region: CASSLGTGNLGETQYF. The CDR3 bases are TGCGCCAGCAGCTTGGGGACAGGGAATTTGGGGGAGACCCAGTACTTC.